This T cell receptor (beta chain) came from a study of cytomegalovirus exposure and HLA in healthy donors. Study as a whole: The 600 to 800 first-cohort repertoires shared a platform with the 130 or so validation repertoires, as reported in a later analysis.

Assay used: immunoSEQ multiplex PCR; TCRdb lists only in-frame clones, some missing. The sample lists under 100,000 clones; 90% to 95% were seen once. Whole-study findings and limits: In vitro experiments confirmed that three CMV-associated chains were specific for CMV antigens. It was approximately 150 TCR beta chains that were listed as cytomegalovirus-associated.

The CDR3 extends over 16 amino acids. V was pared by 6 bases and J by 5 bases, with 15 bases of the junction left unmatched. Germline V gene data show CDR1 as MNHEY and CDR2 as SMNVEV (reference sequence). About this clone: The antigen is not known.

The chain links TRBV27 to TRBJ1-2; 7 nucleotides line up with TRBD1. The TCR comes from a woman younger than 35 in good health and CMV-seronegative. Sequences were obtained from PBMCs. CDR3: CASRRQGAGAFYGYTF. The CDR3 region has the DNA TGTGCCAGCAGACGACAGGGAGCGGGGGCGTTTTATGGCTACACCTTC.